The 2 T cell receptor beta chains reported below all come from one sample, sequenced in a study of T cell repertoires in cytomegalovirus infection. TCRdb re-called the reads through MiXCR, storing one row per CDR3 protein. The profile shows fewer than 200,000 distinct CDR3 sequences, roughly 9% of them singletons. Sequenced input: PBMCs. The receptors were sampled from a human donor in good health (CMV status not recorded). Some clones in this sample may be carry-over from other donors' samples.

The CDR3 is CASSLGPWNEQFF. The CDR3 nucleotides are TGCGCCAGCAGCTTGGGCCCTTGGAATGAGCAGTTCTTC. The gene calls are TRBV5-1 and TRBJ2-1; unclear D gene. CDR1 SGHRS and CDR2 YFSETQ come from the germline V gene. Trimming cost V 0 bases and J 7 bases, with 8 bases left between them. CDR3 size: 13 residues.

At least ten counts were recorded for this clonotype. The chain couples TRBV7-2 to TRBJ1-2; no firm D call. Trimming stripped 5 bases from V and 0 bases from J, with 10 bases between. The length of the CDR3 is 14 residues. Germline values: CDR1 SGHTA, CDR2 FQGNSA. The CDR3 nucleotides read TGTGCCAGCAGCCCGCCAGCAGCTAACTATGGCTACACCTTC. Its translation is CASSPPAANYGYTF. Full variable domain (remainder filled in from reference TRBV7-2 and TRBJ1-2): GAGVSQSPSNKVTEKGKDVELRCDPISGHTALYWYRQSLGQGLEFLIYFQGNSAPDKSGLPSDRFSAERTGGSVSTLTIQRTQQEDSAVYLCASSPPAANYGYTFGSGTRLTVV.